These 15 T cell receptor beta chains were all obtained from the same sample, sequenced in a study of early T cells in non-severe SARS-CoV-2 infection. TCRdb re-derived calls from the 5' RACE reads in MiXCR, one entry per CDR3 protein. The sample lists roughly 32,000 distinct CDR3 sequences, 3.9% seen once, with more than 8% in the top ten. Sequenced sample: whole blood. Receptors originate from an adult who was a healthcare worker with PCR-confirmed SARS-CoV-2 infection or an uninfected control (not recorded which).

This clonotype was detected many times. The chain employs TRBV29-1 and TRBJ2-2, with D unclear. CDR3 length equals 13 residues. Germline values: CDR1 SQVTM, CDR2 ANQGSEA. Trimming took 3 bases from V and 3 from J, leaving 8 bases between them. The CDR3: CSVDYGHTGELFF. The CDR3 DNA reads as TGCAGCGTTGACTACGGCCACACCGGGGAGCTGTTTTTT.

This clonotype was recorded at least ten times. V is TRBV29-1 and J is TRBJ2-1; D possibly corresponds to TRBD1 (5 bases). The CDR3 spans 13 residues. CDR1 and CDR2 (germline): SQVTM, ANQGSEA. V was clipped by 4 bases and J by 5 bases, with 12 bases between them. The CDR3 nucleotides read TGCAGCGTTGGGGGCATCGCGAACAATGAGCAGTTCTTC. Protein: CSVGGIANNEQFF.

The gene calls are TRBV2 and TRBJ2-5, with D possibly being TRBD1 or TRBD2 (6 bases each). This CDR3 spans 17 amino acids. Germline-derived CDR1 and CDR2 are SNHLY and FYNNEI. V lost 6 bases to trimming and J lost 2 bases, with 22 bases between them. The CDR3 nucleotides read TGTGCCAGCAGCGAACCCACAGGGCTCGGAGGGCAAGAGACCCAGTACTTC. It specifies CASSEPTGLGGQETQYF.

The chain joins TRBV20-1 to TRBJ1-3, with TRBD1 matching over 7 bases. The CDR3 is 15 residues long. Per the germline V gene, CDR1 is DFQATT and CDR2 is SNEGSKA (reference sequence). With 1 base clipped from V and 3 bases from J, the junction kept 6 bases outside the gene matches. The CDR3, as DNA: TGCAGTGCTAGAGGCGGACAGGACTTTGGAAACACCATATATTTT. Translating gives CSARGGQDFGNTIYF.

In this sample, this clonotype turned up many times. The chain employs TRBV7-2 and TRBJ2-3, with TRBD2 matching 10 bases. Germline-derived CDR1 and CDR2 are SGHTA and FQGNSA. CDR3 length equals 16 residues. Trimming cost V 5 bases and J 5 bases; bases outside gene matches: 10. The CDR3 region has the DNA TGTGCCAGCAGCCCGACCAGCGGGGGGGCCGGAGATACGCAGTATTTT. Translating gives CASSPTSGGAGDTQYF.

Only a few counts were recorded for this clonotype. The chain uses TRBV29-1 and TRBJ2-3; perhaps TRBD1 as D (6 bases). Trimming left V 7 bases short and J 5 bases short, with 13 bases between. The CDR3 is made up of 12 amino acids. The germline V gene has CDR1 SQVTM and CDR2 ANQGSEA. For the CDR3, the DNA is TGCAGCGCTGGGACATCCCGAGATACGCAGTATTTT. It encodes CSAGTSRDTQYF.

This clonotype has at least ten counts. This sequence joins TRBV7-9 and TRBJ2-2; a possible D gene is TRBD1 (5 bases). Germline CDR1 reads SEHNR; CDR2 reads FQNEAQ (reference sequence). The CDR3 length is 14 residues. The germline V and J ends were trimmed by 8 bases and 7 bases, with 17 bases remaining between them. CDR3 bases: TGTGCCAGCGACCGGACAACAACGAGCGGGGAGCTGTTTTTT. It is translated as CASDRTTTSGELFF. The variable domain in full, with the rest retrieved from reference TRBV7-9 and TRBJ2-2, is DTGVSQNPRHKITKRGQNVTFRCDPISEHNRLYWYRQTLGQGPEFLTYFQNEAQLEKSRLLSDRFSAERPKGSFSTLEIQRTEQGDSAMYLCASDRTTTSGELFFGEGSRLTVL.

This clonotype came up many times. The rearrangement joins TRBV6-5 to TRBJ1-2, with TRBD1 matching 7 bases. The germline gives CDR1 MNHEY, CDR2 SVGAGI. Trimming removed 5 bases from V and 4 bases from J; junction bases left unmatched: 10. CDR3 size: 15 residues. The CDR3: CASSPRDRAIYGYTF. The CDR3 DNA reads as TGTGCCAGCAGTCCCCGGGACAGAGCAATCTATGGCTACACCTTC.

Many counts were recorded for this clonotype. The chain carries TRBV19 and TRBJ1-3; no clear D gene. Per germline, CDR1 LNHDA and CDR2 SQIVND (reference sequence). V dropped 3 bases and J dropped 0 bases, with 12 bases sitting between them. The length of the CDR3 is 16 residues. The CDR3 nucleotides read TGTGCCAGTAGTATGCACAGAGACACCTCTGGAAACACCATATATTTT. Protein sequence: CASSMHRDTSGNTIYF.

Ten or more counts support this clonotype. CDR3 in DNA: TGTGCCAGCAGTTTATCGAGGGGGAGCTATGGCTACACCTTC. It translates to CASSLSRGSYGYTF. The chain has TRBV12-3 or TRBV12-4 and TRBJ1-2; weak D call: TRBD1 (6 bases). Between the trimmed V and J ends, which lost 2 bases and 4 bases, there was a span of 11 bases. The CDR3 is 14 residues long.

This clonotype has at least ten counts. The V call is TRBV18, the J call TRBJ1-1; 8 nucleotides agree with TRBD1. Germline assignment: CDR1 KGHSH and CDR2 LQKENI. With V trimmed by 1 base and J by 1 base, 2 bases remained unmatched. The CDR3 is made up of 15 amino acids. The chain's CDR3 is CASSPRGTGNTEAFF. CDR3 DNA: TGTGCCAGCTCACCACGCGGGACAGGGAACACTGAAGCTTTCTTT.

Notes on this clonotype: Being one base from a much bigger clone, this may be a read error. The gene calls are TRBV7-2 and TRBJ2-7, with D unclear. Germline lookup yields CDR1 SGHTA and CDR2 FQGNSA. The CDR3 has 15 residues. The CDR3 loop reads CASSEGRSSSYELYF. CDR3 nucleotide sequence: TGTGCCAGCAGCGAAGGGCGGAGTAGCTCCTACGAGCTGTACTTC.

In this sample, this clonotype turned up many times. The chain combines TRBV20-1 with TRBJ1-6; D not resolved. This CDR3 contains 12 residues. From germline, CDR1 is DFQATT and CDR2 SNEGSKA (reference sequence). Trimming left V 3 bases short and J 7 bases short, with 7 bases between. The CDR3 is CSARVGNSPLHF. CDR3 bases: TGCAGTGCTAGGGTGGGGAATTCACCCCTCCACTTT.

J is TRBJ2-1 and V is TRBV4-2, with 11 bases that match TRBD2. This CDR3 is built from 17 residues. The germline V gene encodes CDR1 LGHNA and CDR2 YNFKEQ. V lost 0 bases to trimming and J lost 8 bases; unmatched junction nucleotides: 9. CDR3 amino acids: CASSQDPSLAGGYEQFF. CDR3 nucleotides: TGTGCCAGCAGCCAAGATCCCTCTCTAGCGGGAGGATATGAGCAGTTCTTC.

This clonotype occurred many times. The chain carries TRBV10-3 and TRBJ2-7; TRBD1 is a possible D gene (5 bases). With 3 bases removed from V and 2 bases from J, the gap between germline ends came to 11 bases. Germline V gene lookup returns CDR1 ENHRY and CDR2 SYGVKD. The CDR3 is 14 residues long. This chain's CDR3 is CAISETGRAYEQYF. DNA of the CDR3: TGTGCCATCAGTGAAACGGGCAGGGCCTACGAGCAGTACTTC.